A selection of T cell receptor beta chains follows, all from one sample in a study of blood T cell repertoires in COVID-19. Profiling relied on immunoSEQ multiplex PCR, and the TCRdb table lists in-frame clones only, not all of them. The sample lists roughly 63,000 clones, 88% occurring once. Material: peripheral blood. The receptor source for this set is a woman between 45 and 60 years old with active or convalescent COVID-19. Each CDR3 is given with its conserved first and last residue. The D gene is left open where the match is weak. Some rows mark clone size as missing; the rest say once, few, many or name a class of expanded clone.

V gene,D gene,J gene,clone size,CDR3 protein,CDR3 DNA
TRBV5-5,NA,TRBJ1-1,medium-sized,CASSLKLAGAQVNTEAFF,TGTGCCAGCAGCTTGAAATTGGCGGGGGCCCAGGTGAACACTGAAGCTTTCTTT
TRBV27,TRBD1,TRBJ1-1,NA,CASRPGTANTEAFF,TGTGCCAGCCGACCCGGGACAGCGAACACTGAAGCTTTCTTT
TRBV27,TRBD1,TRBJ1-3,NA,CASKNRGGSGNTIYF,TGTGCCAGCAAAAACAGGGGGGGCTCTGGAAACACCATATATTTT
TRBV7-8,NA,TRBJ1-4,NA,CASSPGVGEKLFF,TGTGCCAGCAGCCCGGGGGTGGGTGAAAAACTGTTTTTT
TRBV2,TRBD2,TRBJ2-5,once,CASTSGSWETQYF,TGTGCCAGCACTAGCGGGAGTTGGGAGACCCAGTACTTC
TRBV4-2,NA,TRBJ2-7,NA,CASSQVRYEQYF,TGTGCCAGCAGCCAAGTTCGCTACGAGCAGTACTTC
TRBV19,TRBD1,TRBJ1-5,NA,CASSIMTGSNQPQHF,TGTGCCAGTAGTATTATGACAGGGAGCAATCAGCCCCAGCATTTT
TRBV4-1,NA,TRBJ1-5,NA,CASSQVLGASNQPQHF,TGCGCCAGCAGCCAAGTTCTGGGGGCGAGCAATCAGCCCCAGCATTTT
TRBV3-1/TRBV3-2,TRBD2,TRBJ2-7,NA,CASSQVAGGLTYEQYF,TGTGCCAGCAGCCAAGTTGCGGGAGGGCTTACCTACGAGCAGTACTTC
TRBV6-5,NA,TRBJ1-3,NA,CASSPMAPGNTIYF,TGTGCCAGCAGTCCGATGGCCCCTGGAAACACCATATATTTT
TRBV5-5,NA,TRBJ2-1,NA,CASSLTVYNEQFF,TGTGCCAGCAGCTTAACAGTATACAATGAGCAGTTCTTC
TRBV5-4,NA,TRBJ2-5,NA,CASSRDLGSETQYF,TGTGCCAGCAGCCGGGATCTTGGGTCAGAGACCCAGTACTTC
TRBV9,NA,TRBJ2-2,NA,CASSVELIGATGELFF,TGTGCCAGCAGCGTAGAATTGATCGGAGCCACCGGGGAGCTGTTTTTT
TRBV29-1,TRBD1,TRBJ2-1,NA,CSVEWQGAYNEQFF,TGCAGCGTTGAGTGGCAGGGGGCGTACAATGAGCAGTTCTTC
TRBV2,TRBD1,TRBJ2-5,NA,CASSEGTGRETQYF,TGTGCCAGCAGCGAGGGGACAGGGCGAGAGACCCAGTACTTC
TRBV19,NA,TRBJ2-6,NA,CASSQPRWTDFSGANVLTF,TGTGCCAGTAGTCAACCCCGATGGACAGACTTCTCTGGGGCCAACGTCCTGACTTTC
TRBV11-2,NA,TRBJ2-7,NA,CASTGVSYEQYF,TGTGCCAGCACAGGGGTCTCCTACGAGCAGTACTTC
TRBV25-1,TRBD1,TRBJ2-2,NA,CASSRQGNTGELFF,TGTGCCAGCAGCCGACAGGGTAACACCGGGGAGCTGTTTTTT
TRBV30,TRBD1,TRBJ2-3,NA,CGLQGKADTQYF,TGTGGCCTACAGGGGAAGGCAGATACGCAGTATTTT
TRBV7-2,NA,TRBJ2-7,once,CASSFGQGTYEQYF,TGTGCCAGCAGCTTCGGGCAGGGGACCTACGAGCAGTACTTC
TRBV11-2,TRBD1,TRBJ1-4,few,CASSLGQGAVEKLFF,TGTGCCAGCAGCTTAGGACAGGGGGCGGTTGAAAAACTGTTTTTT
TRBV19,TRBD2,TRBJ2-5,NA,CASSRIAGGAGQETQYF,TGTGCCAGTAGTCGCATAGCGGGAGGCGCCGGACAAGAGACCCAGTACTTC
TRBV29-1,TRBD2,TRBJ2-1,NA,CSAVAGGGNEQFF,TGCAGCGCAGTAGCGGGAGGGGGCAATGAGCAGTTCTTC
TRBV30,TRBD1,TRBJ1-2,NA,CAFTGTGIYGYTF,TGTGCCTTTACCGGGACAGGGATCTATGGCTACACCTTC
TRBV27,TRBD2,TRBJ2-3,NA,CASSLAGRAWSDTQYF,TGTGCCAGCAGTTTAGCCGGGAGGGCCTGGTCAGATACGCAGTATTTT
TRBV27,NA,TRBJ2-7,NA,CASSATARGYEQYF,TGTGCCAGCAGTGCGACAGCTAGAGGATACGAGCAGTACTTC
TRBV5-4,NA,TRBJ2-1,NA,CASSLSRVSYNEQFF,TGTGCCAGCAGCTTGTCACGCGTCTCCTACAATGAGCAGTTCTTC
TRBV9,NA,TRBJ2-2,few,CASRPGVTGELFF,TGTGCCAGCAGGCCAGGGGTGACCGGGGAGCTGTTTTTT
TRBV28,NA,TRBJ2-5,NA,CASSWAGSQETQYF,TGTGCCAGCTCCTGGGCGGGTTCCCAAGAGACCCAGTACTTC
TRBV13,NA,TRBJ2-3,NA,CASSFESPGSATDTQYF,TGTGCCAGCAGCTTTGAGTCTCCGGGGTCTGCCACAGATACGCAGTATTTT
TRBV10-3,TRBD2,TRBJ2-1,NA,CAISAGLAGGNEQFF,TGTGCCATCAGTGCTGGACTAGCGGGGGGCAATGAGCAGTTCTTC
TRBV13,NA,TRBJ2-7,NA,CASSWRSLSYEQYF,TGTGCCAGCTCGTGGAGGAGCCTCTCCTACGAGCAGTACTTC
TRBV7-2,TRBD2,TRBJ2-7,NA,CASSPQREAYEQYF,TGTGCCAGCAGCCCCCAGCGGGAGGCTTACGAGCAGTACTTC
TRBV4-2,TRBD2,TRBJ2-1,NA,CASSPGTSDYNEQFF,TGTGCCAGCAGCCCCGGGACTAGCGACTACAATGAGCAGTTCTTC
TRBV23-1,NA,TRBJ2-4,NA,CASVSQGSREAKNIQYF,TGCGCCAGCGTATCCCAGGGAAGCCGGGAGGCCAAAAACATTCAGTACTTC
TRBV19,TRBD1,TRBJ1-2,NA,CASSSTGGGYGYTF,TGTGCCAGTAGCTCGACAGGGGGCGGCTATGGCTACACCTTC
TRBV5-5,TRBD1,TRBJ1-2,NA,CASSLTGESGGYTF,TGTGCCAGCAGCTTAACAGGGGAGTCTGGCGGCTACACCTTC
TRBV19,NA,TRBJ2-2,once,CASKKDSGPYNTGELFF,TGTGCCAGTAAAAAGGACTCCGGCCCATATAACACCGGGGAGCTGTTTTTT
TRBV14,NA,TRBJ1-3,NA,CASSPPRGGNTIYF,TGTGCCAGCAGCCCCCCACGGGGTGGAAACACCATATATTTT
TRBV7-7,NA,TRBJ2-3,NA,CASSFRQSSDTQYF,TGTGCTAGCAGCTTCAGGCAGTCCTCCGATACGCAGTATTTT
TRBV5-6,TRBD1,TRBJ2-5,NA,CASSAPGQGVEETQYF,TGTGCCAGCAGCGCTCCGGGACAGGGGGTGGAGGAGACCCAGTACTTC
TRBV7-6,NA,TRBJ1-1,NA,CASSLDRTGPGLNTEAFF,TGTGCCAGCAGCTTAGATCGTACAGGGCCGGGTTTGAACACTGAAGCTTTCTTT
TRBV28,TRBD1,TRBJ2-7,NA,CASSWGQDKVGYF,TGTGCCAGCAGTTGGGGACAGGACAAAGTGGGGTACTTC